This TCR beta chain was profiled in a study of brain T cells in children with intractable seizures. CDR1 SGHVS and CDR2 FQNEAQ come from the germline V gene. The CDR3 is 13 amino acids. The V and J ends lost 5 bases and 2 bases respectively, with 7 bases between them. Time point described: blood from clinic visit 5 months post-surgery; TSC patient then seizure free. Assay used: immunoSEQ multiplex PCR; TCRdb lists only in-frame clones, some missing. The table lists about 340,000 clones, 85% to 95% of them singletons. The sequencing used peripheral blood, collected less than 6 months after surgery. The chain is built from TRBV7-8 and TRBJ2-1; D remains unclear. The TCR comes from a boy younger than two with tuberous sclerosis and intractable seizures. In DNA, the CDR3 is TGTGCCAGCAGCCGAGAAGCCTACAATGAGCAGTTCTTC. It encodes CASSREAYNEQFF.